By frequency in the sample, the clone carrying this T cell receptor beta chain is medium-sized (0.01 to 0.1%). The antigen is undetermined. The CDR3 extends 3 residues past the end of the read, so its final part is completed from the germline J gene. TCRdb's copy holds only in-frame clones and misses some; the assay was immunoSEQ multiplex PCR. The table lists more than 20,000 clones, no singletons, with roughly 22% in the top ten. The record originates from a study of T cell clonality in common variable immunodeficiency. Study observations and caveats: In common variable immunodeficiency, TCR beta chains reportedly carried fewer deletions and N-nucleotide insertions. Compared with controls, CVID subjects had fewer shared TCRbeta clones.

For at least one year, all CVID subjects received replacement immunoglobulin. V dropped 2 bases and J dropped 8 bases, with 9 bases sitting between them. Germline CDR1 and CDR2: GTSNPN and SVGIG (reference sequence). The CDR3 contains 12 residues. This sequence was found in a human donor with common variable immunodeficiency. V usage is TRBV30 and J usage is TRBJ1-4; unclear D gene. What was sequenced was peripheral blood mononuclear cells. The sequenced part of the CDR3 DNA is TGTGCCTGGAGTATTTTACGGGAAAAA. Its protein product is CAWSILREK. The full CDR3 protein reads CAWSILREKLFF.